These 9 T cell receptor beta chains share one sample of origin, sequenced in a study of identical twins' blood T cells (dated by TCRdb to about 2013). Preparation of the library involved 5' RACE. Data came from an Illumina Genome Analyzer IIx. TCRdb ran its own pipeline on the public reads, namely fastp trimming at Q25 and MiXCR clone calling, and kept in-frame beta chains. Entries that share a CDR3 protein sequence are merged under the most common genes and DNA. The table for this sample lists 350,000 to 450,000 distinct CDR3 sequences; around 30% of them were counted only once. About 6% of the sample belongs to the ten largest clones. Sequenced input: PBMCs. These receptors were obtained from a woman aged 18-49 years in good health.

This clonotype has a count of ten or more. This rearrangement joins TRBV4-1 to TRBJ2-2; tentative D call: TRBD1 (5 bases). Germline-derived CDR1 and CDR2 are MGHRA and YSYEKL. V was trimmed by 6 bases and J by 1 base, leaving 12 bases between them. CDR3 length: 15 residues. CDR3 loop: CASSFRDMNTGELFF. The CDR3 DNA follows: TGCGCCAGCAGTTTCAGGGATATGAACACCGGGGAGCTGTTTTTT.

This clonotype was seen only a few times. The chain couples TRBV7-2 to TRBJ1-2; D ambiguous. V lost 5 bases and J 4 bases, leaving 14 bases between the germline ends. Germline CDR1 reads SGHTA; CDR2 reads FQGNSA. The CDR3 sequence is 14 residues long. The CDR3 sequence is CASSPIWGVYGYTF. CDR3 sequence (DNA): TGTGCCAGCAGCCCGATCTGGGGAGTCTATGGCTACACCTTC.

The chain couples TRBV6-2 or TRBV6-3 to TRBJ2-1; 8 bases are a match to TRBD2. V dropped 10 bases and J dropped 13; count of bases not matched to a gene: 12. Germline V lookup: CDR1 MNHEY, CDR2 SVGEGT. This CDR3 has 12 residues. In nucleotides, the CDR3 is TGTGCCACCACGGGACTAGTCGGCGGACAGTTCTTC. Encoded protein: CATTGLVGGQFF.

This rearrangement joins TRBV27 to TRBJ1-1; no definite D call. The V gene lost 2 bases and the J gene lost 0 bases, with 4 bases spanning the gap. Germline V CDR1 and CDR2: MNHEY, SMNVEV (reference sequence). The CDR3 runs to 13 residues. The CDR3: CASSLMVNTEAFF. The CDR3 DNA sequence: TGTGCCAGCAGTTTAATGGTGAACACTGAAGCTTTCTTT.

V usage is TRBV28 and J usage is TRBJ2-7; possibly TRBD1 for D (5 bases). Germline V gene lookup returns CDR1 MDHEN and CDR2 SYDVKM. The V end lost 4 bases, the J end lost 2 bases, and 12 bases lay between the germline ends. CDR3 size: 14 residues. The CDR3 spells CASSSARGPYEQYF. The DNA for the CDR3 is TGTGCCAGCAGTTCCGCAAGGGGTCCCTACGAGCAGTACTTC.

The CDR3 sequence is CASSLMGTGSGEQFF. The CDR3 coding sequence is TGTGCCAGCAGTTTAATGGGGACAGGATCTGGTGAGCAGTTCTTC. The chain is built from TRBV27 and TRBJ2-1; TRBD1 matches 8 bases. V dropped 2 bases and J dropped 9; count of bases not matched to a gene: 9. Germline CDR1 MNHEY, CDR2 SMNVEV (reference sequence). CDR3 size: 15 residues.

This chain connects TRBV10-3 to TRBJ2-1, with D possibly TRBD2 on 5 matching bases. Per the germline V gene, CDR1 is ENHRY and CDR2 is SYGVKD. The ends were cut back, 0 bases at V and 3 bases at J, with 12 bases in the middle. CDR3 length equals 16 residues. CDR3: CAISESYSGVYNEQFF. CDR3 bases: TGTGCCATCAGTGAGTCCTACAGCGGAGTCTACAATGAGCAGTTCTTC.

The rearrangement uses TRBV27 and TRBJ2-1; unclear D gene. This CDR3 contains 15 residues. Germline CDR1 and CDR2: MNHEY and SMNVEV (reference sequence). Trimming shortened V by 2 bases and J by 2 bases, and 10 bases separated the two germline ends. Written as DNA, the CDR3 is TGTGCCAGCAGTTTAGCTTCCCCCCCCTACAATGAGCAGTTCTTC. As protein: CASSLASPPYNEQFF.

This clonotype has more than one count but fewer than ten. CDR3 amino acids: CASSFGTDYEQYF. CDR3 nucleotide sequence: TGTGCCAGCAGCTTTGGGACGGACTACGAGCAGTACTTC. V usage is TRBV5-6 and J usage is TRBJ2-7; D assignment may be TRBD1 or TRBD2 (5 bases each). There are 13 residues in the CDR3. Trimming pared 2 bases from V and 3 bases from J, leaving 9 bases between. Germline values: CDR1 SGHDT, CDR2 YYEEEE. The full variable domain, rest sourced from reference TRBV5-6 and TRBJ2-7, is DAGVTQSPTHLIKTRGQQVTLRCSPKSGHDTVSWYQQALGQGPQFIFQYYEEEERQRGNFPDRFSGHQFPNYSSELNVNALLLGDSALYLCASSFGTDYEQYFGPGTRLTVT.